Shown below are 22 T cell receptor beta chains from a single sample sequenced in a study of T cell responses to AZD1222 COVID-19 vaccine. TCRdb keeps only in-frame clones here, not all; method: immunoSEQ multiplex PCR. There are 110,000 or so clones in the sample; 89% occur only once, and 35% to 45% lies in the top ten. This sample comprised peripheral blood, obtained 28 days after the second AZD1222 dose. The receptors derive from an adult who received the AZD1222 COVID-19 vaccine.

Only a few counts were recorded for this clone. The chain recombines TRBV11-2 with TRBJ1-5; D might be TRBD1 (5 bases). CDR1 and CDR2 from the germline V gene are SGHAT and FQNNGV. This CDR3 comprises 14 residues. Trimming removed 2 bases from V and 7 bases from J, with 12 bases in between. The CDR3 coding sequence is TGTGCCAGCAGCTTATCTCCGGGGGGGCAGCCCCAGCATTTT. Amino acid sequence: CASSLSPGGQPQHF. The whole variable domain, remainder taken from reference TRBV11-2 and TRBJ1-5, is EAGVAQSPRYKIIEKRQSVAFWCNPISGHATLYWYQQILGQGPKLLIQFQNNGVVDDSQLPKDRFSAERLKGVDSTLKIQPAKLEDSAVYLCASSLSPGGQPQHFGDGTRLSIL.

V usage is TRBV28 and J usage is TRBJ2-2; 7 positions match TRBD2. CDR1 MDHEN and CDR2 SYDVKM come from the germline V gene. The ends lost 0 bases at V and 3 bases at J; junction bases unmatched: 7. The CDR3 totals 17 residues. This CDR3 is CASSLWASGADTGELFF. In DNA form, the CDR3 reads TGTGCCAGCAGTTTATGGGCTAGCGGAGCCGACACCGGGGAGCTGTTTTTT.

The chain is built from TRBV5-4 and TRBJ2-7, with D perhaps TRBD2 (6 bases). The CDR3 has 14 amino acids. The germline V gene encodes CDR1 SGHNT and CDR2 YYREEE (reference sequence). Trimming stripped 0 bases from V and 6 bases from J, with 13 bases between. CDR3 DNA sequence: TGTGCCAGCAGCTTGGGCCGGGAGACTGGCGAGCAGTACTTC. Its protein is CASSLGRETGEQYF.

The chain joins TRBV9 to TRBJ2-7, with TRBD1 matching over 7 bases. Germline CDR1 is SGDLS and CDR2 is YYNGEE. The CDR3 extends over 14 amino acids. The trim removed 4 bases at V and 0 bases at J, leaving 4 bases unmatched. CDR3: CASSSRQGSYEQYF. The CDR3 DNA reads as TGTGCCAGCAGCTCTCGACAGGGCTCCTACGAGCAGTACTTC.

The CDR3 spells CASSAPPVHEQFF. The CDR3 region has the DNA TGTGCCAGCAGTGCCCCCCCAGTACATGAGCAGTTCTTC. The chain links TRBV28 to TRBJ2-1; D is unresolved. The CDR3 consists of 13 residues. Germline V gene sequence: CDR1 MDHEN, CDR2 SYDVKM. With 5 bases removed from V and 8 bases from J, the gap between germline ends came to 13 bases. Looking up the rest from reference TRBV28 and TRBJ2-1 gives the full variable domain: DVKVTQSSRYLVKRTGEKVFLECVQDMDHENMFWYRQDPGLGLRLIYFSYDVKMKEKGDIPEGYSVSREKKERFSLILESASTNQTSMYLCASSAPPVHEQFFGPGTRLTVL.

In this sample, this clone turned up once. The V call is TRBV30, the J call TRBJ2-7, with D perhaps TRBD2 (5 bases). The CDR3 is 15 amino acids. In germline, CDR1 is GTSNPN, CDR2 SVGIG (reference sequence). Trimming removed 1 base at V and 6 bases at J, with 19 bases between. The CDR3 here is CAWSAVTSSRSEQYF. CDR3 in DNA: TGTGCCTGGAGTGCGGTAACTAGTAGTCGGAGCGAGCAGTACTTC.

Comment on this clone: The junction shows a germline mismatch at one end, possibly a read error. This sequence joins TRBV11-3 and TRBJ2-7, with D perhaps matching TRBD1 (5 bases). Per germline, CDR1 SGHNT and CDR2 YENEEA. This CDR3 contains 16 residues. DNA of the CDR3: TGTGCCAGCAGCCCCCATTCGACAGAGAGCTCCTGCGAGCAGTACTTC. Translating it yields CASSPHSTESSCEQYF. Looking up the rest from reference TRBV11-3 and TRBJ2-7 gives the full variable domain: EAGVVQSPRYKIIEKKQPVAFWCNPISGHNTLYWYLQNLGQGPELLIRYENEEAVDDSQLPKDRFSAERLKGVDSTLKIQPAELGDSAVYLCASSPHSTESSCEQYFGPGTRLTVT.

The CDR3: CALNRQGLRTNEKLFF. The CDR3 bases are TGTGCCTTGAACCGACAGGGCTTGCGTACTAATGAAAAACTGTTTTTT. The gene calls are TRBV30 and TRBJ1-4; 7 nucleotides line up with TRBD1. V was clipped by 7 bases and J by 2 bases; unmatched bases: 13. Germline lookup yields CDR1 GTSNPN and CDR2 SVGIG (reference sequence). The CDR3 sequence is 16 residues long.

This chain uses TRBV7-3 with TRBJ1-1; D is ambiguous. Trimming pared 0 bases from V and 0 bases from J, leaving 8 bases between. The CDR3 has 15 amino acids. Germline CDR1 and CDR2: SGHTA and FQGTGA. CDR3 protein: CASSLTVTLNTEAFF. The CDR3 DNA is TGTGCCAGCAGCTTAACCGTCACCTTGAACACTGAAGCTTTCTTT.

The chain combines TRBV7-7 with TRBJ2-7; tentatively, D is TRBD1 (6 bases). CDR3 size: 14 residues. V was cut by 5 bases and J by 2 bases, with 13 bases left in between. Germline V gene data show CDR1 as SSHAT and CDR2 as FNYEAQ (reference sequence). CDR3 DNA sequence: TGTGCCAGCAGCAAACTACAGGGTCCCTACGAGCAGTACTTC. Its translation is CASSKLQGPYEQYF. Based on the CDR3 plus reference TRBV7-7 and TRBJ2-7, the full variable domain is GAGVSQSPRYKVTKRGQDVTLRCDPISSHATLYWYQQALGQGPEFLTYFNYEAQPDKSGLPSDRFSAERPEGSISTLTIQRTEQRDSAMYRCASSKLQGPYEQYFGPGTRLTVT.

The rearrangement joins TRBV12-5 to TRBJ2-5, with 14 nucleotides matching TRBD2. Germline V gene sequence: CDR1 LGHNT, CDR2 FRNRAP. The CDR3 length is 17 residues. J lost 4 bases, V lost 8 bases, and 12 bases had no gene match. The DNA of the CDR3 is TGTGCTAGTAGAAACCTTCGCGGGACTAGCGGGAGAGAGACCCAGTACTTC. Its translation is CASRNLRGTSGRETQYF.

As DNA, the CDR3 is TGTGCCAGCAGAGGACAGGGTGGAAGGACAGATACGCAGTATTTT. It translates to CASRGQGGRTDTQYF. This chain uses TRBV6-5 with TRBJ2-3; 8 bases fit TRBD1. CDR3 length: 15 residues. Losses at the gene ends were 6 bases for V and 3 bases for J; bases not matched to a gene: 8. Germline V gene sequence: CDR1 MNHEY, CDR2 SVGAGI.

This chain uses TRBV7-2 with TRBJ2-2; 8 nucleotides line up with TRBD2. Germline CDR1 is SGHTA and CDR2 is FQGNSA. V shed 5 bases and J 1 base; nucleotides not matched to a gene: 6. The CDR3 is 16 residues long. Here the CDR3 reads CASSETLAGNTGELFF. CDR3 DNA sequence: TGTGCCAGCAGCGAAACTCTAGCGGGGAACACCGGGGAGCTGTTTTTT.

V and J are TRBV16 and TRBJ1-2; D is possibly TRBD1 (6 bases). With 5 bases removed from V and 0 bases from J, the gap between germline ends came to 10 bases. The germline V gene has CDR1 KGHSY and CDR2 FQNENV. The CDR3 spans 14 residues. The CDR3 protein is CASSYREANYGYTF. CDR3 in DNA: TGTGCCAGCAGCTACAGGGAAGCTAACTATGGCTACACCTTC.

The CDR3 sequence is CASSSSTPYEQYF. In DNA form, the CDR3 reads TGTGCCAGTTCCTCATCAACTCCTTACGAGCAGTACTTC. The chain uses TRBV28 and TRBJ2-7, with no clear D. V lost 9 bases and J 4 bases, leaving 16 bases between the germline ends. The germline CDR1 and CDR2 sequences are MDHEN and SYDVKM. The CDR3 loop spans 13 amino acids. Together with reference TRBV28 and TRBJ2-7, the CDR3 gives the full variable domain: DVKVTQSSRYLVKRTGEKVFLECVQDMDHENMFWYRQDPGLGLRLIYFSYDVKMKEKGDIPEGYSVSREKKERFSLILESASTNQTSMYLCASSSSTPYEQYFGPGTRLTVT.

Notes on this clone: Other DNA sequences of this sample code for an identical CDR3. V usage is TRBV4-3 and J usage is TRBJ1-2, with D possibly being TRBD1 (6 bases). This CDR3 region has 12 residues. V was cut by 1 base and J by 13 bases, with 13 bases left in between. Germline values: CDR1 LGHNA, CDR2 YSLEER. CDR3 in amino acids: CASSQVQGPVTF. The DNA for the CDR3 is TGCGCCAGCAGCCAAGTCCAGGGGCCTGTCACCTTC.

This clone was observed once. V and J are TRBV6-1 and TRBJ2-1, with D possibly TRBD1 on 5 matching bases. Germline CDR1 reads MNHNS; CDR2 reads SASEGT. The CDR3 runs to 14 residues. V gave up 0 bases and J gave up 8 bases, with 11 bases separating them. CDR3 protein: CASSEAPGYDEQFF. The CDR3 nucleotides are TGTGCCAGCAGTGAAGCGCCAGGGTACGATGAGCAGTTCTTC.

The chain employs TRBV4-2 and TRBJ1-4, with 7 bases identical to TRBD1. This CDR3 has 14 residues. The V gene end was trimmed by 1 base and the J gene end by 7 bases; junction bases not matched to a gene: 3. Germline V gene data show CDR1 as LGHNA and CDR2 as YNFKEQ. The DNA of the CDR3 is TGTGCCAGCAGCCAAGTAACAGGGGCTGAAAAACTGTTTTTT. It codes for CASSQVTGAEKLFF.

The gene calls are TRBV4-3 and TRBJ1-5, with a possible D match to TRBD1 (6 bases). This CDR3 is built from 15 residues. Germline CDR1 reads LGHNA; CDR2 reads YSLEER. V gave up 0 bases and J gave up 4 bases, with 10 bases separating them. CDR3 in amino acids: CASSQEVTGNQPQHF. The DNA for the CDR3 is TGCGCCAGCAGCCAAGAGGTTACAGGGAATCAGCCCCAGCATTTT.

The chain links TRBV7-8 to TRBJ2-7; TRBD2 aligns across 16 bases. This CDR3 has 18 amino acids. Germline-derived CDR1 and CDR2 are SGHVS and FQNEAQ. V shed 4 bases and J 4 bases; nucleotides not matched to a gene: 10. CDR3 in amino acids: CASSSPGTSGRAVYEQYF. DNA of the CDR3: TGTGCCAGCAGCTCCCCCGGGACTAGCGGGAGGGCCGTTTACGAGCAGTACTTC.

The genes are TRBV5-4 and TRBJ2-3, with unresolved D. The length of the CDR3 is 13 residues. The germline V and J ends were trimmed by 5 bases and 4 bases, with 11 bases remaining between them. Germline CDR1 reads SGHNT; CDR2 reads YYREEE (reference sequence). CDR3 residues: CASSSRWPDTQYF. CDR3 nucleotides: TGTGCCAGCAGTTCCCGGTGGCCAGATACGCAGTATTTT.

The genes are TRBV28 and TRBJ1-3; D is undetermined. Germline values: CDR1 MDHEN, CDR2 SYDVKM. The CDR3 loop spans 15 amino acids. The ends were cut back, 1 base at V and 0 bases at J, with 7 bases in the middle. Here the CDR3 DNA reads TGTGCCAGCAGTTTATTCGGGATCTCTGGAAACACCATATATTTT. Its protein is CASSLFGISGNTIYF.